This T cell receptor beta chain comes out of a study of OX40 agonist ivuxolimab in advanced cancers. Background on the study: Two cutaneous melanoma patients and one hepatocellular carcinoma patient, three in all, had partial responses.

The CDR3 consists of 13 residues. Trimming removed 4 bases at V and 6 bases at J, with 7 bases between. Germline-derived CDR1 and CDR2 are MGHDK and SYGVNS. Autoimmune disease history or systemic immunosuppression was exclusionary. Measured with immunoSEQ multiplex PCR; TCRdb has only the in-frame clones, and not every one. The repertoire has around 80,000 clones, approximately 85% of them found once; the top ten carry about 3%. A word on this clone: Different DNA sequences within this sample yield the same CDR3.

The chain carries TRBV25-1 and TRBJ1-6; D uncertain. This receptor was obtained from an adult with an advanced solid tumor such as melanoma, head and neck, liver or kidney cancer. Here the sequenced sample was CD4+ or CD8+ T cells sorted from blood, taken in a trial of the OX40 agonist ivuxolimab. CDR3 loop: CASSGFGNSPLHF. The CDR3 DNA reads TGTGCCAGCAGTGGTTTCGGTAATTCACCCCTCCACTTT.